These 12 T cell receptor beta chains were sequenced from one sample in a study of regulatory T cells in long-lasting Graves disease. Construction of TCR beta libraries relied on iRepertoire HTBI primers and on Arm-PCR targeting CDR3 regions. TCRdb reanalysed the multiplex PCR reads using MiXCR and keeps one entry per CDR3 protein. The data show 400,000 to 500,000 distinct CDR3 sequences, 14% to 15% seen once. The sample's time point: newly diagnosed GD, antithyroid drugs for less than 3 months. With RNA extracted from PBMCs as input, the TCR library was made. The same sample was also used in a study of T cells in Graves' hyperthyroidism and ophthalmopathy.

The sequencing here drew on peripheral blood mononuclear cells (PBMCs), taken at new diagnosis, from a patient treated with antithyroid drugs. All receptors come from a woman aged 40-49 years with Graves disease.

This clonotype has a count of ten or more. V usage is TRBV10-2 and J usage is TRBJ1-6; no definite D call. The CDR3 extends over 12 amino acids. Trimming took off 2 bases at V and 10 bases at J, with 6 bases between the two ends. The germline V gene has CDR1 WSHSY and CDR2 SAAADI. In DNA, the CDR3 is TGCGCCAGCAGTGAGGCGGGGTCACCCCTCCACTTT. This codes for CASSEAGSPLHF.

There are many counts of this clonotype. The chain couples TRBV5-8 to TRBJ2-5, with D possibly being TRBD1 or TRBD2 (5 bases each). V lost 3 bases, J lost 1 base, and 16 bases lay in between. CDR1 is SGHTS, CDR2 YDEGEE, per germline. CDR3 size: 16 residues. CDR3: CASSSGITGLQETQYF. Written as DNA, the CDR3 is TGTGCCAGCAGCTCGGGAATTACAGGCCTCCAAGAGACCCAGTACTTC. Supplemented by reference TRBV5-8 and TRBJ2-5, the full variable domain reads EAGVTQSPTHLIKTRGQQATLRCSPISGHTSVYWYQQALGLGLQFLLWYDEGEERNRGNFPPRFSGRQFPNYSSELNVNALELEDSALYLCASSSGITGLQETQYFGPGTRLLVL.

This chain joins TRBV15 and TRBJ1-5; D gene unclear. There are 15 residues in the CDR3. V was trimmed by 0 bases and J by 3 bases, leaving 9 bases between them. Per the germline V gene, CDR1 is LNHNV and CDR2 is YYDKDF (reference sequence). The chain's CDR3 is CATSRDLGYNQPQHF. The CDR3 nucleotides are TGTGCCACCAGCAGAGATCTGGGTTACAATCAGCCCCAGCATTTT.

This clonotype was detected many times. The gene calls are TRBV7-2 and TRBJ2-1; 11 nucleotides match TRBD1. The CDR3 length is 15 residues. Germline V CDR1 and CDR2: SGHTA, FQGNSA. The ends lost 5 bases at V and 10 bases at J; junction bases unmatched: 10. CDR3: CASSKDRGRFHEQFF. In nucleotides, the CDR3 is TGTGCCAGCAGCAAGGACAGGGGGCGTTTTCACGAGCAGTTCTTC. Full variable domain (rest looked up from reference TRBV7-2 and TRBJ2-1): GAGVSQSPSNKVTEKGKDVELRCDPISGHTALYWYRQSLGQGLEFLIYFQGNSAPDKSGLPSDRFSAERTGGSVSTLTIQRTQQEDSAVYLCASSKDRGRFHEQFFGPGTRLTVL.

This clonotype was picked up many times. The rearrangement joins TRBV11-2 to TRBJ2-3; possibly TRBD1 for D (7 bases). The CDR3 covers 16 residues. CDR1 is SGHAT, CDR2 FQNNGV, per germline. V shed 1 base and J shed 10 bases, with 21 bases lying between them. DNA for the CDR3: TGTGCCAGCAGCTTAGCCTGGCCCAGACAGGGAGGTTCGCAGTATTTT. As protein: CASSLAWPRQGGSQYF.

Ten or more counts support this clonotype. The chain combines TRBV20-1 with TRBJ2-3; tentatively, D is TRBD2 (7 bases). Per the germline V gene, CDR1 is DFQATT and CDR2 is SNEGSKA (reference sequence). The length of the CDR3 is 14 residues. Trimming took 3 bases from V and 6 from J, leaving 16 bases between them. The CDR3: CSARLSGTSDTQYF. The CDR3 DNA is TGCAGTGCTAGGTTAAGCGGGACATCCGATACGCAGTATTTT.

V and J are TRBV27 and TRBJ1-1; 9 bases line up with TRBD1. Germline CDR1 is MNHEY and CDR2 is SMNVEV (reference sequence). With V trimmed by 6 bases and J by 8 bases, 10 bases remained unmatched. This CDR3 has 14 amino acids. CDR3 sequence (DNA): TGTGCCAGCAGCACAGGGGGCTCGCTCACCGAAGCTTTCTTT. Protein: CASSTGGSLTEAFF.

V usage is TRBV7-3 and J usage is TRBJ2-1; 9 bases agree with TRBD1. The CDR3 spans 15 residues. Trimming removed 5 bases from V and 0 bases from J; junction bases left unmatched: 2. Germline CDR1 is SGHTA and CDR2 is FQGTGA. This CDR3 is CASSPDRGSYNEQFF. The CDR3 coding sequence is TGTGCCAGCAGCCCGGACAGGGGCTCCTACAATGAGCAGTTCTTC.

This chain joins TRBV28 and TRBJ1-4, with TRBD1 as a possible D gene (6 bases). CDR1 and CDR2 from the germline V gene are MDHEN and SYDVKM. This CDR3 comprises 14 residues. Trimming removed 6 bases at V and 10 bases at J, with 18 bases between. In DNA, the CDR3 is TGTGCCAGCAGCCGCACCCCAGGGGCGGGAAAACTGTTTTTT. Translation gives CASSRTPGAGKLFF.

This clonotype came up many times. The gene calls are TRBV19 and TRBJ1-5; tentatively, D is TRBD1 (5 bases). Trimming shortened V by 10 bases and J by 3 bases, and 16 bases separated the two germline ends. Germline assignment: CDR1 LNHDA and CDR2 SQIVND (reference sequence). The CDR3 is made up of 14 amino acids. CDR3 sequence reads: CATSSAGLNQPQHF. The DNA for the CDR3 is TGTGCCACAAGTTCGGCAGGGCTCAATCAGCCCCAGCATTTT.

This clonotype was found many times. The chain recombines TRBV28 with TRBJ2-7; D is perhaps TRBD1 (6 bases). This CDR3 spans 13 amino acids. Looked up from germline, CDR1 is MDHEN and CDR2 is SYDVKM. V lost 2 bases and J 7 bases, leaving 12 bases between the germline ends. In DNA form, the CDR3 reads TGTGCCAGCAGTTTAGGCCGGCAGGGGGAGCAGTACTTC. This sequence encodes CASSLGRQGEQYF.

This clonotype was counted at least ten times. Mismatch with germline at one junction end may stem from a read error. The chain has TRBV12-3 or TRBV12-4 and TRBJ2-7; a weak D match, TRBD2 (6 bases). The CDR3 has 14 amino acids. For the CDR3, the DNA is TGTGCCAGCAGTCTCCTAGCGATTAGAGGTAGTGTAGACTTC. Translating it yields CASSLLAIRGSVDF.